One and the same sample provided the 11 T cell receptor beta chains below, sequenced in a study of cytomegalovirus exposure and HLA in healthy donors (dated by TCRdb to 2015 to 2018). The library relied on the immunoSEQ multiplex PCR assay. A mixture of 60 forward primers for TCR Vbeta segments and 13 reverse primers for TCR Jbeta segments was used in the multiplex PCR. TCRdb's version of the immuneACCESS table is confined to in-frame rearrangements and falls short of the full clone set. An unresolved V gene accounts for under half of the shortfall where checked; the remainder is of unknown origin. For this sample there are about 120,000 clones; roughly 70% appear just once. The ten largest account for roughly 3% of the sample. The sequencing input was PBMCs. All receptors come from a woman in her thirties or forties in good health and CMV-seropositive.

A few counts support this clone. The CDR3 region has the DNA TGTGCCAGCAGGCCGGGACAGGGAAATGAAAAACTGTTTTTT. The encoded protein is CASRPGQGNEKLFF. The chain combines TRBV2 with TRBJ1-4; TRBD1 aligns across 9 bases. Germline V lookup: CDR1 SNHLY, CDR2 FYNNEI. This CDR3 comprises 14 residues. Trimming took 6 bases from V and 5 from J; bases not matched to a gene: 4.

This chain uses TRBV7-2 with TRBJ1-4, with D possibly TRBD1 on 6 matching bases. This CDR3 spans 16 amino acids. V gave up 5 bases and J gave up 7 bases, with 20 bases separating them. The V gene's germline CDR1 is SGHTA and CDR2 FQGNSA. This chain's CDR3 is CASSPWPGGEGEKLFF. CDR3 DNA: TGTGCCAGCAGCCCGTGGCCTGGGGGCGAGGGTGAAAAACTGTTTTTT.

This clone occurred once. The genes are TRBV6-1 and TRBJ1-1, with no clear D. The CDR3 runs 13 residues. Germline CDR1 reads MNHNS; CDR2 reads SASEGT. Trimming stripped 5 bases from V and 1 base from J, with 8 bases between. As DNA, the CDR3 is TGTGCCAGCAGTCCCCGAGGGAACACTGAAGCTTTCTTT. Translating it yields CASSPRGNTEAFF.

The V and J genes are TRBV4-3 and TRBJ2-3, with 15 bases aligning to TRBD2. The CDR3 totals 16 residues. From germline, CDR1 is LGHNA and CDR2 YSLEER. The V and J ends lost 3 bases and 6 bases, in that order; junction bases with no gene match: 4. The CDR3 nucleotides read TGCGCCAGCAGCCATGGACTAGCGGGAGGGAGTGATACGCAGTATTTT. It specifies CASSHGLAGGSDTQYF.

V usage is TRBV5-4 and J usage is TRBJ1-1; TRBD1 might be the D (5 bases). The CDR3 contains 14 residues. Trimming removed 0 bases at V and 3 bases at J, with 9 bases between. Germline loops: CDR1 SGHNT, CDR2 YYREEE (reference sequence). Here the CDR3 reads CASSLGAGHTEAFF. For the CDR3, the DNA is TGTGCCAGCAGCTTGGGGGCAGGGCACACTGAAGCTTTCTTT.

J is TRBJ1-2 and V is TRBV11-1; a weak D match, TRBD1 (6 bases). This CDR3 comprises 13 residues. Germline assignment: CDR1 SGHAT and CDR2 FQDESV (reference sequence). V gave up 5 bases and J gave up 4 bases, with 11 bases separating them. This chain's CDR3 is CASSRQDRYGYTF. DNA of the CDR3: TGTGCCAGCAGCCGACAGGACCGCTATGGCTACACCTTC.

CDR3 sequence (DNA): TGCGCCAGCAGTGGGCCCCAGCGGTCCTACTACGAGCAGTACTTC. This translates into CASSGPQRSYYEQYF. The chain has TRBV10-1 and TRBJ2-7; maybe TRBD2 (5 bases). Germline CDR1 reads WNHNN; CDR2 reads SYGVQD (reference sequence). V was pared by 4 bases and J by 3 bases, with 16 bases between. The CDR3 totals 15 residues.

The table lists this clone with a count of one. The sample carries other DNA sequences with the same CDR3. The CDR3: CASSLTGLNTEAFF. The CDR3 region has the DNA TGCGCCAGCAGCTTGACAGGGCTGAACACTGAAGCTTTCTTT. The J gene is TRBJ1-1, the V gene TRBV5-1; TRBD1 is a possible D gene (6 bases). Germline loops: CDR1 SGHRS, CDR2 YFSETQ. Trimming removed 1 base from V and 0 bases from J, with 7 bases in between. The CDR3 is made up of 14 amino acids.

CDR3 DNA sequence: TGTGCCAGCACAGAAGCGGGAGGGTTGTACGAGCAGTACTTC. Translation: CASTEAGGLYEQYF. The chain carries TRBV7-2 and TRBJ2-7; 10 positions agree with TRBD2. V lost 7 bases to trimming and J lost 4 bases; unmatched junction nucleotides: 7. Germline loops: CDR1 SGHTA, CDR2 FQGNSA. The CDR3 contains 14 residues.

The chain couples TRBV5-4 to TRBJ2-2, with 8 bases fitting TRBD1. CDR1 is SGHNT and CDR2 is YYREEE in the germline V gene (reference sequence). The CDR3 length is 15 residues. Trimming cost V 2 bases and J 3 bases; bases outside gene matches: 3. CDR3 protein: CASSFKTGDTGELFF. Written as DNA, the CDR3 is TGTGCCAGCAGCTTTAAGACAGGGGACACCGGGGAGCTGTTTTTT.

This clone was recorded a few times. The rearrangement links TRBV7-2 to TRBJ2-7, with D possibly matching TRBD2 (6 bases). Trimming left V 3 bases short and J 2 bases short, with 11 bases between. Germline CDR1 SGHTA, CDR2 FQGNSA. CDR3 length: 14 amino acids. CDR3 bases: TGTGCCAGCAGCTTTTCCAGCGGGCCCTACGAGCAGTACTTC. This sequence encodes CASSFSSGPYEQYF.